Shown below are 27 T cell receptor beta chains from a single sample sequenced in a study of T cell repertoires in cytomegalovirus infection (dated by TCRdb to between 2018 and 2020). No antigen has been identified for these receptors. Sequencing took place on an Illumina HiSeq 1500. Using fastp at Q25 and MiXCR, TCRdb reprocessed the public reads and kept productive beta chains. Rows with a matching CDR3 protein are joined into one entry that keeps the most common DNA and genes. The sample table shows around 430,000 distinct CDR3 sequences, and approximately 40% are seen once. The top ten hold 40% to 50% of the sample. The sample's treatment or condition, from its label and the paper: in vitro stimulation with specific CMV peptide epitopes to enrich CMV-specific T cells. This specimen consisted of cultured PBMCs, obtained from culture after CMV antigen stimulation. These receptors all come from a human donor in good health (CMV status not recorded). Some clones in this sample may be carry-over from other donors' samples.

This chain connects TRBV5-4 to TRBJ2-7; 8 bases fit TRBD2. Germline V gives CDR1 SGHNT, CDR2 YYREEE (reference sequence). CDR3 size: 17 residues. V was pared by 4 bases and J by 4 bases, with 16 bases of the junction left unmatched. CDR3 sequence reads: CASSPPSVRREVYEQYF. As DNA, the CDR3 is TGTGCCAGCAGCCCACCCAGCGTGAGGCGGGAGGTTTACGAGCAGTACTTC.

This chain links TRBV19 with TRBJ2-3, with D maybe TRBD2 (7 bases). CDR3 length equals 16 residues. Trimming stripped 1 base from V and 10 bases from J, with 21 bases between. From germline, CDR1 is LNHDA and CDR2 SQIVND (reference sequence). Here the CDR3 DNA reads TGTGCCAGTAGTATAGTTGGGGGGGGGCCGGGTCGTGCGCAGTATTTT. It is translated as CASSIVGGGPGRAQYF.

The V call is TRBV7-2, the J call TRBJ1-1; tentatively, D is TRBD1 (5 bases). The CDR3 runs 15 residues. The ends were cut back, 5 bases at V and 6 bases at J, with 19 bases in the middle. Germline assignment: CDR1 SGHTA and CDR2 FQGNSA. The CDR3 bases are TGTGCCAGCAGCCCCCGACGGGGGATCGGCCCTGAAGCTTTCTTT. It translates to CASSPRRGIGPEAFF.

This chain links TRBV5-1 with TRBJ1-1; 8 bases fit TRBD1. V was clipped by 3 bases and J by 0 bases; unmatched bases: 1. This CDR3 has 14 amino acids. From germline, CDR1 is SGHRS and CDR2 YFSETQ. In DNA, the CDR3 is TGCGCCAGCAGCTGGGACAGGTTGAACACTGAAGCTTTCTTT. The encoded protein is CASSWDRLNTEAFF. The full variable domain, completed using reference TRBV5-1 and TRBJ1-1, is KAGVTQTPRYLIKTRGQQVTLSCSPISGHRSVSWYQQTPGQGLQFLFEYFSETQRNKGNFPGRFSGRQFSNSRSEMNVSTLELGDSALYLCASSWDRLNTEAFFGQGTRLTVV.

The J gene is TRBJ2-1, the V gene TRBV10-3, with no clear D. V lost 2 bases and J lost 9, with 5 bases in between. The CDR3 loop spans 11 amino acids. Germline CDR1 reads ENHRY; CDR2 reads SYGVKD. For the CDR3, the DNA is TGTGCCATCAGTGAGATGTTTGAGCAGTTCTTC. Translating gives CAISEMFEQFF.

This clonotype has only one observation. The J gene is TRBJ2-1, the V gene TRBV19; D unresolved. Germline values: CDR1 LNHDA, CDR2 SQIVND (reference sequence). This CDR3 is built from 13 residues. V lost 1 base, J lost 9 bases, and 10 bases lay in between. The CDR3, as DNA: TGTGCCAGTAGTATAGGTGGTCGGTTTGAGCAGTTCTTC. Residues: CASSIGGRFEQFF. Full variable domain (missing parts from reference TRBV19 and TRBJ2-1): DGGITQSPKYLFRKEGQNVTLSCEQNLNHDAMYWYRQDPGQGLRLIYYSQIVNDFQKGDIAEGYSVSREKKESFPLTVTSAQKNPTAFYLCASSIGGRFEQFFGPGTRLTVL.

The chain recombines TRBV11-2 with TRBJ2-3; TRBD2 matches 11 bases. CDR1 and CDR2 from the germline V gene are SGHAT and FQNNGV. The CDR3 sequence is 14 residues long. With 9 bases clipped from V and 2 bases from J, the junction kept 4 bases outside the gene matches. The CDR3 coding sequence is TGTGCCAGTTTAGCGGGAGGGTTCACAGATACGCAGTATTTT. This sequence encodes CASLAGGFTDTQYF.

The chain joins TRBV7-9 to TRBJ1-5, with a weak D call TRBD1 (5 bases). V lost 5 bases and J lost 11, with 13 bases in between. Looked up from germline, CDR1 is SEHNR and CDR2 is FQNEAQ (reference sequence). This CDR3 contains 12 residues. The CDR3 sequence: CASSPGSGAQHF. The DNA for the CDR3 is TGTGCCAGCAGCCCCGGGTCGGGGGCCCAGCATTTT.

This clonotype was seen a handful of times. The chain links TRBV12-3 or TRBV12-4 to TRBJ2-4; D is ambiguous. The CDR3 sequence is 15 residues long. Trimming took 3 bases from V and 4 from J, leaving 13 bases between them. CDR3 DNA: TGTGCCAGCAGTTTTGTACGGAACCCTAAAAACATTCAGTACTTC. This codes for CASSFVRNPKNIQYF.

The table lists this clonotype with a few counts. The chain combines TRBV28 with TRBJ2-1, with D perhaps being TRBD1 or TRBD2 (7 bases each). Germline CDR1 reads MDHEN; CDR2 reads SYDVKM. This CDR3 region has 14 residues. Trimming removed 4 bases from V and 4 bases from J, with 11 bases in between. The CDR3 nucleotides read TGTGCCAGCAGTTCCAGGGGGGGTTACAATGAGCAGTTCTTC. This sequence encodes CASSSRGGYNEQFF.

This rearrangement joins TRBV19 to TRBJ2-1; 8 bases are shared with TRBD1. CDR3 length: 14 residues. CDR1 is LNHDA and CDR2 is SQIVND in the germline V gene (reference sequence). With 3 bases clipped from V and 11 bases from J, the junction kept 9 bases outside the gene matches. The CDR3 nucleotides read TGTGCCAGTAGTATCGGACAGGGTGGGATGCAGCAGTTCTTC. Translation gives CASSIGQGGMQQFF. Drawing the rest from reference TRBV19 and TRBJ2-1, the complete variable domain is DGGITQSPKYLFRKEGQNVTLSCEQNLNHDAMYWYRQDPGQGLRLIYYSQIVNDFQKGDIAEGYSVSREKKESFPLTVTSAQKNPTAFYLCASSIGQGGMQQFFGPGTRLTVL.

This clonotype was seen only a few times. The chain links TRBV7-9 to TRBJ2-1, with 9 positions matching TRBD2. CDR1 is SEHNR and CDR2 is FQNEAQ in the germline V gene (reference sequence). This CDR3 has 17 residues. Germline trimming cut 4 bases from V and 0 bases from J; bases unmatched to any gene: 7. DNA for the CDR3: TGTGCCAGCAGCTCAACTTTTAGCGGGAGCTCCTACAATGAGCAGTTCTTC. The encoded protein is CASSSTFSGSSYNEQFF.

The chain combines TRBV6-6 with TRBJ2-1, with D perhaps matching TRBD1 (6 bases). Trimming took 4 bases from V and 3 from J, leaving 10 bases between them. The CDR3 runs to 14 residues. Germline lookup yields CDR1 MNHNY and CDR2 SVGAGI (reference sequence). The CDR3 nucleotides are TGTGCCAGCAGTTCGCAGGGGATCTACAATGAGCAGTTCTTC. Protein: CASSSQGIYNEQFF.

The rearrangement joins TRBV6-1 to TRBJ2-7; D tentatively fits TRBD1 or TRBD2 (5 bases each). The V end lost 7 bases, the J end lost 3 bases, and 22 bases lay between the germline ends. CDR3 length: 16 amino acids. Germline V gene sequence: CDR1 MNHNS, CDR2 SASEGT. The CDR3 coding sequence is TGTGCCAGCACCGAGGGGTCCAGCTCAACCGGCTACGAGCAGTACTTC. Encoded protein: CASTEGSSSTGYEQYF.

This clonotype was counted between two and nine times. This chain connects TRBV20-1 to TRBJ2-5; TRBD2 agrees at 13 bases. The V gene's germline CDR1 is DFQATT and CDR2 SNEGSKA (reference sequence). The CDR3 is 15 amino acids. V lost 4 bases to trimming and J lost 3 bases; unmatched junction nucleotides: 5. The CDR3 DNA sequence: TGCAGTGCTACCACTAGCGGGGGGGCGGAAGAGACCCAGTACTTC. Translation: CSATTSGGAEETQYF.

The chain links TRBV6-2 or TRBV6-3 to TRBJ2-7, with 9 bases that match TRBD2. CDR3 length equals 17 residues. Germline V gene data show CDR1 as MNHEY and CDR2 as SVGEGT. V gave up 5 bases and J gave up 2 bases; unmatched junction bases: 13. The CDR3 loop reads CASSLRLAELPPYEQYF. In DNA, the CDR3 is TGTGCCAGCAGTCTTCGACTAGCGGAACTTCCCCCCTACGAGCAGTACTTC.

This chain links TRBV4-1 with TRBJ2-5; D not resolved. V was shortened by 0 bases and J by 3 bases, with 8 bases between the two germline ends. Germline-derived CDR1 and CDR2 are MGHRA and YSYEKL. CDR3 length: 14 residues. The CDR3 sequence is CASSQEFAEETQYF. The CDR3 bases are TGCGCCAGCAGCCAAGAGTTCGCGGAAGAGACCCAGTACTTC.

The V call is TRBV7-2, the J call TRBJ1-5, with no clear D. V shed 1 base and J shed 7 bases, with 11 bases lying between them. The CDR3 sequence is 14 residues long. Looked up from germline, CDR1 is SGHTA and CDR2 is FQGNSA. The CDR3 coding sequence is TGTGCCAGCAGCTTAGACCTCGGCGAGCAGCCCCAGCATTTT. It specifies CASSLDLGEQPQHF. Full variable domain (remainder filled in from reference TRBV7-2 and TRBJ1-5): GAGVSQSPSNKVTEKGKDVELRCDPISGHTALYWYRQSLGQGLEFLIYFQGNSAPDKSGLPSDRFSAERTGGSVSTLTIQRTQQEDSAVYLCASSLDLGEQPQHFGDGTRLSIL.

This chain connects TRBV12-5 to TRBJ1-2; D is ambiguous. The CDR3 runs to 17 residues. The V and J ends lost 1 base and 8 bases respectively, with 23 bases between them. CDR1 and CDR2 (germline): LGHNT, FRNRAP. CDR3: CASGLAPFGLAPGGYTF. As DNA, the CDR3 is TGTGCTAGTGGTTTGGCGCCTTTCGGACTGGCCCCTGGAGGCTACACCTTC.

This clonotype is a singleton in its sample. The chain recombines TRBV20-1 with TRBJ2-7; unclear D gene. Germline-derived CDR1 and CDR2 are DFQATT and SNEGSKA (reference sequence). The CDR3 runs to 11 residues. V was trimmed by 4 bases and J by 2 bases, leaving 6 bases between them. CDR3 nucleotides: TGCAGTGCTAAATCCCCCTACGAGCAGTACTTC. Its translation is CSAKSPYEQYF.

This clonotype was observed a single time. For the CDR3, the DNA is TGTGCCAGCACCTTCCATCCAGGGGCCACTGAAGCTTTCTTT. Its protein is CASTFHPGATEAFF. The chain joins TRBV14 to TRBJ1-1; a weak D match, TRBD1 (6 bases). Between the trimmed V and J ends, which lost 7 bases and 4 bases, there was a span of 16 bases. This CDR3 is built from 14 residues. The germline V gene encodes CDR1 SGHDN and CDR2 FVKESK.

For the CDR3, the DNA is TGTGCCAGCAGCTTAGGATGGGGGGGTGACGAAAAACTGTTTTTT. Amino acid sequence: CASSLGWGGDEKLFF. The chain employs TRBV7-9 and TRBJ1-4; possible D gene TRBD1, 5 bases. V dropped 1 base and J dropped 8 bases, with 14 bases sitting between them. The CDR3 runs 15 residues. Germline V gives CDR1 SEHNR, CDR2 FQNEAQ (reference sequence).

The chain carries TRBV5-6 and TRBJ2-2; D unclear. The germline gives CDR1 SGHDT, CDR2 YYEEEE. The CDR3 is made up of 15 amino acids. The V gene lost 5 bases and the J gene lost 1 base, with 12 bases spanning the gap. The CDR3 loop reads CASSRATGNTGELFF. The DNA for the CDR3 is TGTGCCAGCAGTCGTGCGACGGGGAACACCGGGGAGCTGTTTTTT.

The chain has TRBV5-6 and TRBJ2-7; D unresolved. The CDR3 has 16 residues. Per germline, CDR1 SGHDT and CDR2 YYEEEE. With 0 bases removed from V and 3 bases from J, the gap between germline ends came to 16 bases. DNA of the CDR3: TGTGCCAGCAGCTTGGGTCCCTTGGGATGGAGCTACGAGCAGTACTTC. It codes for CASSLGPLGWSYEQYF.

The rearrangement links TRBV12-3 or TRBV12-4 to TRBJ1-6, with a weak D call TRBD1 (5 bases). Trimming cost V 5 bases and J 6 bases, with 8 bases left between them. The CDR3 runs to 13 residues. CDR3 sequence reads: CASSQGGNSPLHF. As DNA, the CDR3 is TGTGCCAGCAGTCAGGGAGGTAATTCACCCCTCCACTTT.

About this clonotype itself: Germline is not matched at one junction end, which may reflect a read error. V usage is TRBV2 and J usage is TRBJ2-3; a weak D match, TRBD2 (6 bases). The V gene's germline CDR1 is SNHLY and CDR2 FYNNEI. This CDR3 contains 12 residues. The CDR3 coding sequence is TGCACAACCCCTGGGGGGAGAGATACGCAGTATTTT. This translates into CTTPGGRDTQYF. The variable domain in full, completed from reference TRBV2 and TRBJ2-3, reads EPEVTQTPSHQVTQMGQEVILRCVPISNHLYFYWYRQILGQKVEFLVSFYNNEISEKSEIFDDQFSVERPDGSNFTLKIRSTKLEDSAMYFCTTPGGRDTQYFGPGTRLTVL.

The chain carries TRBV6-2 or TRBV6-3 and TRBJ1-1, with D unclear. Germline lookup yields CDR1 MNHEY and CDR2 SVGEGT. The CDR3 runs 12 residues. Trimming removed 6 bases at V and 3 bases at J, with 8 bases between. CDR3 amino acids: CASSHEYTEAFF. CDR3 sequence (DNA): TGTGCCAGCAGCCATGAGTACACTGAAGCTTTCTTT.